These 14 T cell receptor beta chains share one sample of origin, sequenced in a study of vaccination effects on CD4 cells after COVID-19. The repertoire was sequenced with immunoSEQ multiplex PCR; TCRdb's copy has only in-frame clones and lacks some. The sample carries over 25,000 clones, roughly four fifths recorded once. ViraFEST expansion of antigen-specific CD4+ T cells with viral peptide pools preceded sequencing. Isolating CD4+ T cells followed approximately nine days of culture. Everyone in the study got two shots of either the BNT162b2 or mRNA-1273 vaccine. These receptors lack a known antigen. The sequences come from CD4+ T cells from PBMCs cultured with HCoV-229E spike peptides, collected after COVID-19 vaccination. These receptors came from a human donor who received a COVID-19 vaccine.

The chain is built from TRBV6-1 and TRBJ1-2; a possible D gene is TRBD1 (5 bases). The V gene lost 2 bases and the J gene lost 8 bases, with 21 bases spanning the gap. The germline V gene encodes CDR1 MNHNS and CDR2 SASEGT. CDR3 length: 16 amino acids. The CDR3 sequence is CASSELVGDSGRGYTF. Written as DNA, the CDR3 is TGTGCCAGCAGTGAACTAGTGGGGGATTCTGGACGGGGCTACACCTTC.

This chain joins TRBV5-1 and TRBJ2-1, with D tentatively TRBD2 (6 bases). The V gene's germline CDR1 is SGHRS and CDR2 YFSETQ. Trimming took 0 bases from V and 4 from J, leaving 11 bases between them. The CDR3 loop spans 15 amino acids. The CDR3 loop is CASSLAGGTYNEQFF. In DNA, the CDR3 is TGCGCCAGCAGCTTGGCTGGGGGGACTTACAATGAGCAGTTCTTC.

This chain joins TRBV27 and TRBJ1-5, with 10 positions matching TRBD1. Germline loops: CDR1 MNHEY, CDR2 SMNVEV (reference sequence). The length of the CDR3 is 16 residues. The J segment lost 9 bases and the V segment lost 5 bases, leaving 13 bases of the junction unmatched. CDR3 coding DNA: TGTGCCAGCAGTAGCAGAGGGACAGGGGTACCGGGGCCCCAGCATTTT. This codes for CASSSRGTGVPGPQHF.

The chain combines TRBV9 with TRBJ2-3; no reliable D call. The CDR3 extends over 12 amino acids. Between the trimmed V and J ends, which lost 0 bases and 4 bases, there was a span of 3 bases. Germline V gene sequence: CDR1 SGDLS, CDR2 YYNGEE. CDR3 protein: CASSVGSDTQYF. CDR3 nucleotides: TGTGCCAGCAGCGTAGGGTCAGATACGCAGTATTTT.

V usage is TRBV5-4 and J usage is TRBJ2-3, with D perhaps matching TRBD2 (5 bases). Germline CDR1 reads SGHNT; CDR2 reads YYREEE (reference sequence). The CDR3 loop spans 13 amino acids. Between the trimmed V and J ends, which lost 6 bases and 5 bases, there was a span of 13 bases. CDR3 sequence (DNA): TGTGCCAGCACCCACAAACGGGGAGATACGCAGTATTTT. This gives the protein CASTHKRGDTQYF.

The CDR3 reads CASSAYEYGYTF. The CDR3 DNA sequence: TGTGCCAGCAGCGCTTATGAGTATGGCTACACCTTC. This chain connects TRBV11-2 to TRBJ1-2; D remains ambiguous. This CDR3 comprises 12 residues. V was clipped by 5 bases and J by 5 bases, with 9 bases between them. Germline-derived CDR1 and CDR2 are SGHAT and FQNNGV.

The rearrangement uses TRBV12-3 or TRBV12-4 and TRBJ1-2; the match to TRBD1 covers 8 bases. The CDR3 loop spans 13 amino acids. V dropped 6 bases and J dropped 4; count of bases not matched to a gene: 4. The CDR3 DNA is TGTGCCAGCAGCACGACAGGGGCCTATGGCTACACCTTC. It yields the protein CASSTTGAYGYTF.

The chain recombines TRBV5-1 with TRBJ1-2; TRBD1 is a possible D gene (5 bases). The CDR3 has 13 amino acids. Trimming pared 4 bases from V and 5 bases from J, leaving 12 bases between. Per germline, CDR1 SGHRS and CDR2 YFSETQ. In DNA, the CDR3 is TGCGCCAGCAGCCTGGACATCCAATATGGCTACACCTTC. This sequence encodes CASSLDIQYGYTF.

This clone was observed a handful of times. This chain connects TRBV5-1 to TRBJ1-1; the D gene is possibly TRBD1 (6 bases). CDR3 length: 17 residues. V lost 1 base, J lost 7 bases, and 23 bases lay in between. From germline, CDR1 is SGHRS and CDR2 YFSETQ. In nucleotides, the CDR3 is TGCGCCAGCAGCTTGTCTGCCCGGGCCTCGACAGGTGGTGAAGCTTTCTTT. Amino acid sequence: CASSLSARASTGGEAFF. The variable domain in full, completed from reference TRBV5-1 and TRBJ1-1, reads KAGVTQTPRYLIKTRGQQVTLSCSPISGHRSVSWYQQTPGQGLQFLFEYFSETQRNKGNFPGRFSGRQFSNSRSEMNVSTLELGDSALYLCASSLSARASTGGEAFFGQGTRLTVV.

This clone was counted a single time. This rearrangement joins TRBV6-1 to TRBJ2-6, with TRBD1 matching over 7 bases. J lost 3 bases, V lost 6 bases, and 8 bases had no gene match. This CDR3 region has 16 residues. From germline, CDR1 is MNHNS and CDR2 SASEGT. The CDR3 protein is CASREQGLIGANVLTF. The CDR3 region has the DNA TGTGCCAGCAGGGAACAGGGGTTAATTGGGGCCAACGTCCTGACTTTC.

The sample holds one count of this clone. V and J are TRBV6-1 and TRBJ2-7; D might be TRBD1 or TRBD2, each matching 5 bases. Looked up from germline, CDR1 is MNHNS and CDR2 is SASEGT. This CDR3 has 15 residues. V shed 2 bases and J shed 4 bases, with 15 bases lying between them. DNA of the CDR3: TGTGCCAGCAGTGAAACGGGGCAGTCAGGGTACGAGCAGTACTTC. Translating gives CASSETGQSGYEQYF.

The rearrangement links TRBV29-1 to TRBJ2-7, with D uncertain. V was trimmed by 4 bases and J by 0 bases, leaving 10 bases between them. CDR3 size: 13 residues. From germline, CDR1 is SQVTM and CDR2 ANQGSEA. The CDR3, as DNA: TGCAGCGTTGTGCATGCGAACTCCTACGAGCAGTACTTC. Translation: CSVVHANSYEQYF.

The rearrangement joins TRBV6-5 to TRBJ1-1; D unresolved. Per the germline V gene, CDR1 is MNHEY and CDR2 is SVGAGI. Trimming removed 6 bases from V and 4 bases from J, with 12 bases in between. The CDR3 sequence is 13 residues long. The CDR3 region has the DNA TGTGCCAGCAGACCCGGACGCGGCACTGAAGCTTTCTTT. Its protein product is CASRPGRGTEAFF.

The rearrangement links TRBV5-1 to TRBJ2-3; 11 bases are a match to TRBD1. There are 16 residues in the CDR3. Trimming removed 3 bases from V and 2 bases from J; junction bases left unmatched: 5. Germline lookup yields CDR1 SGHRS and CDR2 YFSETQ. The CDR3: CASSYGQGAPTDTQYF. The DNA of the CDR3 is TGCGCCAGCAGCTATGGACAGGGGGCACCCACAGATACGCAGTATTTT.